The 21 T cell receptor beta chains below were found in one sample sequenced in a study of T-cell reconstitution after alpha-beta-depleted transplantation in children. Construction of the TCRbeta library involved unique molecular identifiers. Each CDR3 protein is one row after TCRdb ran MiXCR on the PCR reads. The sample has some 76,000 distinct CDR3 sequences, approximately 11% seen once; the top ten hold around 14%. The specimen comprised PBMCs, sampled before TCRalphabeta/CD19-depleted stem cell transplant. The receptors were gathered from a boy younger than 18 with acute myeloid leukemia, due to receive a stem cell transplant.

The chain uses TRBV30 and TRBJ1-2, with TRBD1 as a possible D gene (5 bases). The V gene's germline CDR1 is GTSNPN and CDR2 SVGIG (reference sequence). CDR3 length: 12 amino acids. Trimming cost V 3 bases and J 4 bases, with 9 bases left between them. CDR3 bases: TGTGCCTGGAGGGGGGGGGTCTATGGCTACACCTTC. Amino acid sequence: CAWRGGVYGYTF.

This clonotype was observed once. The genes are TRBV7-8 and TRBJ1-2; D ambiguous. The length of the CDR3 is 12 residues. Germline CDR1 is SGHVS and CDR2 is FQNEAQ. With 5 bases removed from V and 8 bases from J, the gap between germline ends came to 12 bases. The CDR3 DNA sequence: TGTGCCAGCAGCCCCAGGTGGTTAGGCTACACCTTC. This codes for CASSPRWLGYTF.

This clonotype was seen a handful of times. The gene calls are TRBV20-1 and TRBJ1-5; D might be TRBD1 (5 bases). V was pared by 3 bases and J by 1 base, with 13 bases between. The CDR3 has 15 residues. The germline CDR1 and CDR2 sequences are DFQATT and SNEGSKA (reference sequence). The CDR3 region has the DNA TGCAGTGCTAGGCCCCAGGGCACGAGCAATCAGCCCCAGCATTTT. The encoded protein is CSARPQGTSNQPQHF.

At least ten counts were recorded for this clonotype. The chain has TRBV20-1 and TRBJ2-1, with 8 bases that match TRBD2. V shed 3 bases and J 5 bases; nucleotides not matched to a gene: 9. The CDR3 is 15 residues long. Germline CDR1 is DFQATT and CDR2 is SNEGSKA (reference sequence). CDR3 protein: CSARENPGGDNEQFF. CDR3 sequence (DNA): TGCAGTGCTAGGGAAAATCCGGGGGGGGACAATGAGCAGTTCTTC.

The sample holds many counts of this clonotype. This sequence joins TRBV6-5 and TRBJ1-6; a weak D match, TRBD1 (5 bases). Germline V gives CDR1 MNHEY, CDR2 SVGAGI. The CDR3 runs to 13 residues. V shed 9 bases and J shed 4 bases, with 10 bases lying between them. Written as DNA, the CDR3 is TGTGCCAGTCACGGGGGGTATAATTCACCCCTCCACTTT. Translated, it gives CASHGGYNSPLHF.

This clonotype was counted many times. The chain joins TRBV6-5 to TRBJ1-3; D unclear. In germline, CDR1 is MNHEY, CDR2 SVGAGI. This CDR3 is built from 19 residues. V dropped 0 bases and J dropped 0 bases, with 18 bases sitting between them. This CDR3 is CASSYSGFGAVGSGNTIYF. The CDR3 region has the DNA TGTGCCAGCAGTTACTCGGGGTTTGGAGCCGTCGGCTCTGGAAACACCATATATTTT.

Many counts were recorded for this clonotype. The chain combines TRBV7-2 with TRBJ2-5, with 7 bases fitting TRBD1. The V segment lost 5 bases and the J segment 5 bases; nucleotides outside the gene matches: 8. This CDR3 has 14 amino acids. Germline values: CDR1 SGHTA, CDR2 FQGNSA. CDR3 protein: CASSLWQGQETQYF. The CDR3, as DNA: TGTGCCAGCAGCCTCTGGCAGGGACAGGAGACCCAGTACTTC.

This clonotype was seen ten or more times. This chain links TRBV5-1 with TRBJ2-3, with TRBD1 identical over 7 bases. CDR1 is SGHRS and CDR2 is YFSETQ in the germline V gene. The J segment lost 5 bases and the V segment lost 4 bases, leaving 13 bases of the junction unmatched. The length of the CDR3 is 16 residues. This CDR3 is CASSLRQGFVGDTQYF. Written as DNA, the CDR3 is TGCGCCAGCAGCCTTCGACAGGGTTTTGTCGGAGATACGCAGTATTTT.

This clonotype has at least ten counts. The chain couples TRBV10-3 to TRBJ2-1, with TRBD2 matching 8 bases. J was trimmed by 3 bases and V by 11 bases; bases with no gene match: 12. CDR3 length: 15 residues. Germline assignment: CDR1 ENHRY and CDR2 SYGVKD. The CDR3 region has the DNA TGTGCCGCCAAGGGGGGACTAGACCTCTACAATGAGCAGTTCTTC. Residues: CAAKGGLDLYNEQFF.

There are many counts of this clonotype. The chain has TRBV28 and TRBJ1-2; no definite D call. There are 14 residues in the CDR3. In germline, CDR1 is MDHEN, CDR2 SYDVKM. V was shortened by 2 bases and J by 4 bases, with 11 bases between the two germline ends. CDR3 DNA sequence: TGTGCCAGCAGTTTAGGAGGGCTTCGCTATGGCTACACCTTC. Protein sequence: CASSLGGLRYGYTF.

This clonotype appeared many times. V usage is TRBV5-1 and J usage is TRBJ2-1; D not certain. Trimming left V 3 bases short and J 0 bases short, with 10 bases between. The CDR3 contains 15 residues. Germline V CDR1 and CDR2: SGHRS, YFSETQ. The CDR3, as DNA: TGCGCCAGCAGCTCCCGCGCCCTCTCCTACAATGAGCAGTTCTTC. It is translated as CASSSRALSYNEQFF. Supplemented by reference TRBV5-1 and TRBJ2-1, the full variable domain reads KAGVTQTPRYLIKTRGQQVTLSCSPISGHRSVSWYQQTPGQGLQFLFEYFSETQRNKGNFPGRFSGRQFSNSRSEMNVSTLELGDSALYLCASSSRALSYNEQFFGPGTRLTVL.

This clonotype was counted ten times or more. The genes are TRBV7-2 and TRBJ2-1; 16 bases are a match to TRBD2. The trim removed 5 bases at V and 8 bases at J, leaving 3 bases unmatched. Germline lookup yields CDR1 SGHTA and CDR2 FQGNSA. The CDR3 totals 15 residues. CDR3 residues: CASSGTSGRAYEQFF. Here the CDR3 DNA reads TGTGCCAGCAGCGGGACTAGCGGGAGGGCCTATGAGCAGTTCTTC.

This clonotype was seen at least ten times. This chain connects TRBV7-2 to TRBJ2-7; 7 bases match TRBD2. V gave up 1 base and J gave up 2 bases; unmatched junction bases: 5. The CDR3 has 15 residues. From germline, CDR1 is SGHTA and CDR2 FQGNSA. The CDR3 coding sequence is TGTGCCAGCAGCTTAGTCCTAGCGGAAACCTACGAGCAGTACTTC. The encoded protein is CASSLVLAETYEQYF.

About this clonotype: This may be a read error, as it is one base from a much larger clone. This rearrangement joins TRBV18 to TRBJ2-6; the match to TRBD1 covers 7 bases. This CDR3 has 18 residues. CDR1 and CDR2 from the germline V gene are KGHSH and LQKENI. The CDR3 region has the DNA TGTGCCAGCTTATTATCGGGACAGTTGATCTCTGCGGCCAACGTCCTGACTTTC. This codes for CASLLSGQLISAANVLTF.

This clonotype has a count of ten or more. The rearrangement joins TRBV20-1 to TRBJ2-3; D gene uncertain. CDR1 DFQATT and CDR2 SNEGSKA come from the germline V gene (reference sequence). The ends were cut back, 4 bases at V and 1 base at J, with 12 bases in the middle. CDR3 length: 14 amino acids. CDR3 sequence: CSAKVWAGTDTQYF. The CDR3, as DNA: TGCAGTGCTAAAGTATGGGCAGGCACAGATACGCAGTATTTT.

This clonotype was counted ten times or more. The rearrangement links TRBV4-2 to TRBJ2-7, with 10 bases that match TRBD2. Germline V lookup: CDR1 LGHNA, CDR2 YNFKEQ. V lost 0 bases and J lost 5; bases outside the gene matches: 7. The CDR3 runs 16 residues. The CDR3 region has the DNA TGTGCCAGCAGCCAAGAGAATCTAGCGGGAGCGGACGAGCAGTACTTC. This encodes CASSQENLAGADEQYF.

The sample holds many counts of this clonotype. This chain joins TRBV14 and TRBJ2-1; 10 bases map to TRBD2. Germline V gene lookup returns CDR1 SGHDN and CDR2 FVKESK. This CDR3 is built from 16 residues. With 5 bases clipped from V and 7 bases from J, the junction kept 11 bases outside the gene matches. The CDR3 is CASSSPERGGRNEQFF. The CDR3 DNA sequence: TGTGCCAGCAGCTCGCCGGAGCGGGGGGGCCGTAATGAGCAGTTCTTC. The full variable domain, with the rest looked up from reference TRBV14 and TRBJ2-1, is EAGVTQFPSHSVIEKGQTVTLRCDPISGHDNLYWYRRVMGKEIKFLLHFVKESKQDESGMPNNRFLAERTGGTYSTLKVQPAELEDSGVYFCASSSPERGGRNEQFFGPGTRLTVL.

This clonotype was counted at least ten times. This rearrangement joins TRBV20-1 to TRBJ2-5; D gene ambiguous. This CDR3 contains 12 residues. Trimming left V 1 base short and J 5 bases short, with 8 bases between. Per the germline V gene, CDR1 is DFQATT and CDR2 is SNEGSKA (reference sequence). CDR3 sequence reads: CSARGSWETQYF. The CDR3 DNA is TGCAGTGCTAGAGGCTCTTGGGAGACCCAGTACTTC.

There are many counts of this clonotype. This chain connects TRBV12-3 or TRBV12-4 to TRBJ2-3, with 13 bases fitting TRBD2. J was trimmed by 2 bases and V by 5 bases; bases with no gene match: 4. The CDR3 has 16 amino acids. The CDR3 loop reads CASSPGLAGVTDTQYF. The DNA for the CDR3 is TGTGCCAGCAGTCCTGGACTAGCGGGGGTCACAGATACGCAGTATTTT.

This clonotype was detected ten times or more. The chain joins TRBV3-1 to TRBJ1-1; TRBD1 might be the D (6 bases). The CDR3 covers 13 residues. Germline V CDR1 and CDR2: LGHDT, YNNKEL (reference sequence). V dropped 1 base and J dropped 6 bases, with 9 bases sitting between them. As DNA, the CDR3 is TGTGCCAGCAGCCAAGCGGGACAATCTGAAGCTTTCTTT. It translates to CASSQAGQSEAFF.

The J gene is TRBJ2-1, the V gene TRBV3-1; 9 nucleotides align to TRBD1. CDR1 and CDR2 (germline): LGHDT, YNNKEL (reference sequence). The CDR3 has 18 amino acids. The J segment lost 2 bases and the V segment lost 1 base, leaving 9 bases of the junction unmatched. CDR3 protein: CASSQGSHRTGAYNEQFF. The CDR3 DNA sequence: TGTGCCAGCAGCCAAGGGTCGCATCGGACAGGGGCCTACAATGAGCAGTTCTTC.